A selection of T cell receptor beta chains follows, all from one sample in a study of human T cells and chemical hapten exposure. TCRdb reprocessed the RACE reads with MiXCR, giving one entry per CDR3 protein. The table has more than 80,000 distinct CDR3 sequences, about 10% seen once. The sample in question was whole blood, obtained in connection with sensitization to the hapten diphenylcyclopropenone (DPC). Receptors were obtained from a woman aged 50 to 65 with alopecia areata. Some clones in this sample may be carry-over from other donors' samples. The CDR3 runs from the conserved cysteine through the conserved F or W. D genes are given only for firm matches. Clone size appears in some rows only: once, few, many, or a class for an expanded clone.

V	size	J	D	CDR3	DNA
TRBV6-5	many	TRBJ2-5	TRBD1	CASSSLFGTGQQTQYF	TGTGCCAGCAGTTCTCTCTTCGGGACAGGTCAACAGACCCAGTACTTC
TRBV4-3	many	TRBJ2-2	TRBD2	CASSQIAGGPPGELFF	TGCGCCAGCAGCCAAATCGCGGGAGGCCCACCCGGGGAGCTGTTTTTT
TRBV4-1	many	TRBJ1-4	TRBD1	CASSSIRTGRWEKLFF	TGCGCCAGCAGCTCCATTCGGACAGGGCGATGGGAAAAACTGTTTTTT
TRBV6-5	many	TRBJ1-6	TRBD1	CASTGTGSSPLHF	TGTGCCAGCACCGGGACAGGGAGTTCACCCCTCCACTTT
TRBV4-1	many	TRBJ2-1	TRBD2	CASSQVGTSGSDEQFF	TGCGCCAGCAGCCAAGTTGGGACTAGCGGGAGCGATGAGCAGTTCTTC
TRBV7-2	many	TRBJ2-5	.	CASSRPPQAQYF	TGTGCCAGCAGCCGACCGCCACAGGCCCAGTACTTC
TRBV12-3/TRBV12-4	.	TRBJ1-1	.	CASSFGPRNTEAFF	TGTGCCAGCAGTTTTGGCCCCAGGAACACTGAAGCTTTCTTT
TRBV6-5	few	TRBJ2-7	TRBD2	CASSYSPSGGVPPYEQYF	TGTGCCAGCAGTTACTCCCCTAGCGGGGGAGTTCCTCCGTACGAGCAGTACTTC
TRBV5-4	few	TRBJ1-6	.	CASSLDRSSNSPLHF	TGTGCCAGCAGCTTGGACAGGAGTTCAAATTCACCCCTCCACTTT
TRBV28	.	TRBJ1-2	TRBD1	CASSPLGTGIYGYTF	TGTGCCAGCAGTCCTCTGGGGACAGGGATCTATGGCTACACCTTC
TRBV6-5	.	TRBJ2-3	TRBD2	CASRGGIAGVADTQYF	TGTGCCAGCAGGGGAGGGATAGCGGGAGTTGCAGATACGCAGTATTTT
TRBV30	many	TRBJ1-1	.	CAWTRGTLNTEAFF	TGTGCCTGGACCCGGGGGACACTGAACACTGAAGCTTTCTTT
TRBV29-1	many	TRBJ2-7	.	CSATLTGSYEQYF	TGCAGCGCTACACTGACAGGCTCCTACGAGCAGTACTTC
TRBV28	few	TRBJ2-2	TRBD2	CASSILAGGTTGELFF	TGTGCCAGCAGTATCCTAGCGGGAGGGACCACCGGGGAGCTGTTTTTT
TRBV27	.	TRBJ2-1	.	CASSLWGTGDEQFF	TGTGCCAGCAGTCTATGGGGCACGGGCGATGAGCAGTTCTTC
TRBV7-2	.	TRBJ1-1	TRBD1	CASSLRQGTRAFF	TGTGCCAGCAGCTTGCGACAGGGAACGAGGGCTTTCTTT
TRBV28	few	TRBJ1-5	.	CASTSGNQPQHF	TGTGCCAGCACCTCTGGGAATCAGCCCCAGCATTTT
TRBV4-1	few	TRBJ2-7	TRBD1	CASSQEAGGSREQYF	TGCGCCAGCAGCCAAGAAGCAGGGGGCTCACGCGAGCAGTACTTC
TRBV3-1	.	TRBJ2-2	.	CASSQTGQIATGELFF	TGTGCCAGCAGCCAAACAGGGCAAATTGCTACCGGGGAGCTGTTTTTT
TRBV18	few	TRBJ2-7	TRBD1	CASSPRGQGGSYEQYF	TGTGCCAGCTCACCAAGGGGACAGGGGGGAAGCTACGAGCAGTACTTC
TRBV12-5	few	TRBJ2-7	TRBD2	CASGSRTLTSGRDEQYF	TGTGCTAGTGGTTCACGAACCCTGACTAGCGGGAGGGACGAGCAGTACTTC
TRBV5-5	.	TRBJ2-1	.	CASSLARVTEQFF	TGTGCCAGCAGCTTGGCGCGGGTCACTGAGCAGTTCTTC
TRBV18	many	TRBJ2-1	TRBD2	CASSRTSGDEQFF	TGTGCCAGCTCCCGGACTAGCGGGGATGAGCAGTTCTTC
TRBV20-1	few	TRBJ1-1	.	CSAKAAPGRVTEAFF	TGCAGTGCTAAGGCCGCGCCAGGGAGAGTCACTGAAGCTTTCTTT
TRBV5-4	many	TRBJ1-1	.	CASSSNGAEAFF	TGTGCCAGCAGCTCCAATGGCGCTGAAGCTTTCTTT
TRBV3-1	few	TRBJ1-2	TRBD1	CASSQDVGQRYGYTF	TGTGCCAGCAGCCAAGACGTGGGACAGCGCTATGGCTACACCTTC
TRBV12-3/TRBV12-4	.	TRBJ1-5	TRBD1	CASSPGQGVVQPQHF	TGTGCCAGCAGTCCCGGACAGGGGGTGGTTCAGCCCCAGCATTTT
TRBV28	many	TRBJ2-7	TRBD1	CASSDRGNEQYF	TGTGCCAGCAGTGACAGGGGGAACGAGCAGTACTTC
TRBV18	few	TRBJ1-5	.	CASSPSADQPQHF	TGTGCCAGCTCACCAAGCGCGGATCAGCCCCAGCATTTT
TRBV11-2	.	TRBJ1-5	.	CASSRLAGGTDTQHF	TGTGCCAGCAGCCGACTAGCGGGAGGCACAGATACGCAGCATTTT
TRBV5-4	.	TRBJ2-2	TRBD2	CASSLLAGATGELFF	TGTGCCAGCAGCTTACTAGCGGGGGCCACCGGGGAGCTGTTTTTT
TRBV20-1	many	TRBJ1-4	.	CSASAGGSDNEKLFF	TGCAGTGCTAGCGCAGGAGGATCTGATAATGAAAAACTGTTTTTT
TRBV3-1	many	TRBJ1-1	.	CASSHFGRGEAFF	TGTGCCAGCAGCCACTTTGGGAGGGGGGAAGCTTTCTTT
TRBV3-1	.	TRBJ2-7	.	CASSQAGQSYEQYF	TGTGCCAGCAGCCAGGCGGGACAAAGCTACGAGCAGTACTTC
TRBV7-2	many	TRBJ1-2	TRBD1	CASSLTGANPNYGYTF	TGTGCCAGCAGCTTAACAGGGGCCAACCCTAACTATGGCTACACCTTC
TRBV29-1	many	TRBJ2-7	.	CSVVAGGEQYF	TGCAGCGTTGTGGCCGGGGGCGAGCAGTACTTC
TRBV6-2/TRBV6-3	few	TRBJ2-5	.	CASSYSFSQETQYF	TGTGCCAGCAGTTACTCGTTCAGCCAAGAGACCCAGTACTTC
TRBV28	.	TRBJ2-7	.	CASSTPAWASTYEQYF	TGTGCCAGCAGTACACCCGCGTGGGCCTCTACCTACGAGCAGTACTTC
TRBV5-1	.	TRBJ2-2	TRBD2	CASSLSAGGYTGELFF	TGCGCCAGCAGCTTGAGTGCGGGAGGATACACCGGGGAGCTGTTTTTT
TRBV27	few	TRBJ2-3	.	CASSLAQVATTQSTDTQYF	TGTGCCAGCAGTTTGGCCCAGGTGGCCACCACCCAAAGCACAGATACGCAGTATTTT